These 3 T cell receptor beta chains were all obtained from the same sample, sequenced in a study of shared clonotypes between healthy human individuals. Clones were sequenced by immunoSEQ multiplex PCR, and TCRdb holds only the in-frame ones, with some missing. This sample yields 2 million to 2.5 million clones, of which 90% to 95% are seen a single time; roughly 0.13% belongs to the top ten. Sequencing input: naive CD4+ T cells sorted from blood. Noted subset: CD45RA+ positively selected. The receptors were sampled from a man between 18 and 35 years old in good health.

V usage is TRBV5-8 and J usage is TRBJ1-2; TRBD1 matches at 7 bases. The trim removed 2 bases at V and 5 bases at J, leaving 6 bases unmatched. The CDR3 has 14 residues. Looked up from germline, CDR1 is SGHTS and CDR2 is YDEGEE. In DNA, the CDR3 is TGTGCCAGCAGCTTTCTGGCAGGGGGGTATGGCTACACCTTC. It translates to CASSFLAGGYGYTF.

This CDR3 reads CASSLLQATGELFF. The CDR3 DNA reads TGTGCCAGCAGCTTATTACAAGCCACCGGGGAGCTGTTTTTT. The rearrangement joins TRBV7-2 to TRBJ2-2, with unresolved D. The CDR3 spans 14 residues. The V end lost 2 bases, the J end lost 4 bases, and 8 bases lay between the germline ends. The germline V gene has CDR1 SGHTA and CDR2 FQGNSA.

J is TRBJ1-6 and V is TRBV30, with D possibly TRBD1 on 6 matching bases. V lost 5 bases and J lost 3, with 17 bases in between. The CDR3 length is 16 residues. Germline V gene data show CDR1 as GTSNPN and CDR2 as SVGIG (reference sequence). CDR3 DNA sequence: TGTGCCTGGCGGGTAGGCGGACAGCTCTATAATTCACCCCTCCACTTT. This encodes CAWRVGGQLYNSPLHF.